These 9 T cell receptor beta chains came from one sample sequenced in a study of blood T cell repertoires in COVID-19. Libraries were prepared by immunoSEQ multiplex PCR; TCRdb keeps only in-frame clonotypes and omits some of them. The sample yields about 240,000 clones, approximately 80% seen once. Sequences were obtained from peripheral blood. The receptors shown here come from a woman between 70 and 85 years old with acute or convalescent COVID-19.

This clone occurred once. This CDR3 reads CASSPRGGHTAGSTEAFF. In DNA, the CDR3 is TGTGCCAGCAGCCCTAGGGGGGGACACACGGCGGGGAGCACTGAAGCTTTCTTT. V usage is TRBV9 and J usage is TRBJ1-1, with D possibly matching TRBD1 (6 bases). Trimming pared 4 bases from V and 4 bases from J, leaving 26 bases between. CDR1 SGDLS and CDR2 YYNGEE come from the germline V gene. CDR3 size: 18 residues.

This chain uses TRBV13 with TRBJ1-3; 8 bases are a match to TRBD1. The germline V gene encodes CDR1 PRHDT and CDR2 FYEKMQ (reference sequence). The CDR3 totals 14 residues. Losses at the gene ends were 5 bases for V and 7 bases for J; bases not matched to a gene: 7. The DNA for the CDR3 is TGTGCCAGCAGCCCCGGGGGACAGGTGAACACCATATATTTT. This encodes CASSPGGQVNTIYF. The full variable domain, with the rest looked up from reference TRBV13 and TRBJ1-3, is AAGVIQSPRHLIKEKRETATLKCYPIPRHDTVYWYQQGPGQDPQFLISFYEKMQSDKGSIPDRFSAQQFSDYHSELNMSSLELGDSALYFCASSPGGQVNTIYFGEGSWLTVV.

V is TRBV14 and J is TRBJ1-2; D is perhaps TRBD1 (5 bases). The CDR3 contains 14 residues. CDR1 is SGHDN and CDR2 is FVKESK in the germline V gene. V was cut by 0 bases and J by 4 bases, with 9 bases left in between. The chain's CDR3 is CASSQDRGIYGYTF. The CDR3 DNA follows: TGTGCCAGCAGCCAAGATAGGGGAATCTATGGCTACACCTTC.

As DNA, the CDR3 is TGCAGCCTTTCGGGACAGCTGGCGATTGGCTACACCTTC. Its protein product is CSLSGQLAIGYTF. This chain links TRBV29-1 with TRBJ1-2; TRBD1 agrees at 7 bases. CDR1 SQVTM and CDR2 ANQGSEA come from the germline V gene. The length of the CDR3 is 13 residues. Trimming cost V 8 bases and J 7 bases; bases outside gene matches: 13.

This chain joins TRBV5-1 and TRBJ1-4; D is unresolved. From germline, CDR1 is SGHRS and CDR2 YFSETQ. The V end lost 0 bases, the J end lost 7 bases, and 13 bases lay between the germline ends. This CDR3 has 15 residues. In nucleotides, the CDR3 is TGCGCCAGCAGCTTGGGGGCCGCCAGAGTTGAAAAACTGTTTTTT. Translated: CASSLGAARVEKLFF.

V is TRBV18 and J is TRBJ2-5; 11 bases fit TRBD1. The CDR3 consists of 16 residues. The V segment lost 5 bases and the J segment 2 bases; nucleotides outside the gene matches: 7. Germline CDR1 KGHSH, CDR2 LQKENI. The CDR3 region is CASSLRTGGGQETQYF. Written as DNA, the CDR3 is TGTGCCAGCTCATTGCGGACAGGGGGCGGACAAGAGACCCAGTACTTC.

V and J are TRBV15 and TRBJ1-3; the match to TRBD1 covers 9 bases. The germline gives CDR1 LNHNV, CDR2 YYDKDF (reference sequence). After removal of 0 bases from V and 4 bases from J, the junction contained 1 base not matched to a gene. The CDR3 is 15 amino acids. CDR3: CATSRDGTGGNTIYF. The CDR3 DNA follows: TGTGCCACCAGCAGAGATGGGACAGGGGGAAACACCATATATTTT.

A note on this clone: Other DNA sequences in the sample encode the same CDR3. The chain couples TRBV19 to TRBJ1-6; D uncertain. V was cut by 7 bases and J by 0 bases, with 7 bases left in between. This CDR3 has 14 residues. CDR1 is LNHDA, CDR2 SQIVND, per germline (reference sequence). CDR3 sequence reads: CASKESSYNSPLHF. The CDR3 region has the DNA TGTGCCAGTAAAGAGAGCTCCTATAATTCACCCCTCCACTTT. Full variable domain (rest looked up from reference TRBV19 and TRBJ1-6): DGGITQSPKYLFRKEGQNVTLSCEQNLNHDAMYWYRQDPGQGLRLIYYSQIVNDFQKGDIAEGYSVSREKKESFPLTVTSAQKNPTAFYLCASKESSYNSPLHFGNGTRLTVT.

The gene calls are TRBV28 and TRBJ2-6, with D maybe TRBD1 (6 bases). Per the germline V gene, CDR1 is MDHEN and CDR2 is SYDVKM. CDR3 size: 18 residues. Deletions cut 5 bases from V and 0 bases from J, with 17 bases between. CDR3 bases: TGTGCCAGCAGTGACCCCGGGACATACCTCTCTGGGGCCAACGTCCTGACTTTC. This sequence encodes CASSDPGTYLSGANVLTF.